Listed here are 3 T cell receptor beta chains from one sample, sequenced in a study of response to subunit inactivated influenza vaccine. From the RT-PCR reads, TCRdb called clonotypes with MiXCR, one entry per CDR3 protein. Seen here are over 750,000 distinct CDR3 sequences, 21% observed once, and the top ten hold about a tenth. The sample here was PBMCs from blood, taken less than 6 days after vaccination. The receptors come from a man aged 50-60 years who received an inactivated influenza vaccine.

The V call is TRBV5-1, the J call TRBJ1-6; no reliable D call. The CDR3 extends over 14 amino acids. Trimming left V 1 base short and J 6 bases short, with 8 bases between. Germline lookup yields CDR1 SGHRS and CDR2 YFSETQ. This CDR3 is CASSLRTPNSPLHF. CDR3 DNA: TGCGCCAGCAGCTTGCGGACGCCTAATTCACCCCTCCACTTT.

This clonotype was observed a few times. The chain recombines TRBV10-3 with TRBJ1-3; D unresolved. Per germline, CDR1 ENHRY and CDR2 SYGVKD. Trimming removed 4 bases at V and 3 bases at J, with 10 bases between. The CDR3 sequence is 14 residues long. The CDR3 region is CAISASEVGNTIYF. CDR3 DNA: TGTGCCATCAGTGCCTCAGAAGTTGGAAACACCATATATTTT.

This clonotype was counted between two and nine times. This chain links TRBV28 with TRBJ2-7; D ambiguous. The germline V and J ends were trimmed by 0 bases and 1 base, with 13 bases remaining between them. The CDR3 length is 16 residues. Per the germline V gene, CDR1 is MDHEN and CDR2 is SYDVKM. The CDR3 DNA follows: TGTGCCAGCAGTTTATGGGGAAAGGGATCTTCCTACGAGCAGTACTTC. Its translation is CASSLWGKGSSYEQYF.